These 11 T cell receptor beta chains were sequenced from one sample in a study of blood T cell repertoires in COVID-19. This table comes from immunoSEQ multiplex PCR, and its TCRdb copy is limited to in-frame clones, with some not included. The profile covers roughly 200,000 clones, with about 86% appearing a single time and approximately 2.8% taken by the ten largest. Sequencing was carried out using PBMCs or T cells enriched from blood (not recorded which). The receptors stem from a woman aged 45 to 65 in a cohort exposed to, infected with or recovered from COVID-19 (not recorded which).

The chain is built from TRBV30 and TRBJ1-2, with D possibly matching TRBD1 (6 bases). V gave up 3 bases and J gave up 7 bases, with 15 bases separating them. CDR1 is GTSNPN and CDR2 is SVGIG in the germline V gene (reference sequence). This CDR3 comprises 13 residues. This chain's CDR3 is CAWSFRTGSGYTF. The DNA of the CDR3 is TGTGCCTGGAGCTTCCGAACAGGGTCTGGCTACACCTTC. Drawing the rest from reference TRBV30 and TRBJ1-2, the complete variable domain is SQTIHQWPATLVQPVGSPLSLECTVEGTSNPNLYWYRQAAGRGLQLLFYSVGIGQISSEVPQNLSASRPQDRQFILSSKKLLLSDSGFYLCAWSFRTGSGYTFGSGTRLTVV.

Comment on this clone: The identical CDR3 is also encoded by other nucleotide sequences in the sample. The chain links TRBV7-2 to TRBJ1-2, with D possibly matching TRBD1 (5 bases). Between the trimmed V and J ends, which lost 1 base and 5 bases, there was a span of 8 bases. This CDR3 comprises 13 residues. Germline V CDR1 and CDR2: SGHTA, FQGNSA. The CDR3 spells CASSLGQGYGYTF. Here the CDR3 DNA reads TGTGCCAGCAGCTTAGGTCAGGGATATGGCTACACCTTC.

This chain links TRBV5-1 with TRBJ2-2; TRBD1 aligns across 7 bases. This CDR3 has 13 amino acids. Trimming removed 7 bases from V and 2 bases from J; junction bases left unmatched: 2. CDR1 and CDR2 (germline): SGHRS, YFSETQ. The CDR3 loop is CASGTANTGELFF. The CDR3 nucleotides read TGCGCCAGCGGGACAGCCAACACCGGGGAGCTGTTTTTT.

This chain uses TRBV5-5 with TRBJ2-1, with TRBD1 identical over 7 bases. Trimming took 1 base from V and 6 from J; bases not matched to a gene: 13. The CDR3 has 17 amino acids. Germline V CDR1 and CDR2: SGHKS, YYEKEE (reference sequence). The CDR3 DNA reads as TGTGCCAGCAGCTTGATCACGACAGGGTGGGACGTCAATGAGCAGTTCTTC. Its translation: CASSLITTGWDVNEQFF. The full variable domain, rest sourced from reference TRBV5-5 and TRBJ2-1, is DAGVTQSPTHLIKTRGQQVTLRCSPISGHKSVSWYQQVLGQGPQFIFQYYEKEERGRGNFPDRFSARQFPNYSSELNVNALLLGDSALYLCASSLITTGWDVNEQFFGPGTRLTVL.

The chain has TRBV6-5 and TRBJ1-6, with a tentative D call TRBD1 (5 bases). Trimming shortened V by 4 bases and J by 10 bases, and 14 bases separated the two germline ends. The germline CDR1 and CDR2 sequences are MNHEY and SVGAGI. The CDR3 loop spans 14 amino acids. Written as DNA, the CDR3 is TGTGCCAGCAGTTCTCAGGGCGGCGGCTCACCCCTCCACTTT. Residues: CASSSQGGGSPLHF.

V usage is TRBV10-1 and J usage is TRBJ2-2, with D unresolved. The germline V gene has CDR1 WNHNN and CDR2 SYGVQD (reference sequence). The CDR3 contains 13 residues. V was cut by 5 bases and J by 1 base, with 5 bases left in between. The CDR3 protein is CASSRQNTGELFF. CDR3 DNA: TGCGCCAGCAGTAGACAGAACACCGGGGAGCTGTTTTTT.

In regard to this clone: Other DNA sequences from this sample encode an identical CDR3 as well. The rearrangement uses TRBV18 and TRBJ1-6, with 11 bases aligning to TRBD1. CDR3 length equals 14 residues. Germline loops: CDR1 KGHSH, CDR2 LQKENI. Losses at the gene ends were 3 bases for V and 10 bases for J; bases not matched to a gene: 2. The CDR3 region has the DNA TGTGCCAGCTCACCCGGGACAGGGGGATCACCCCTCCACTTT. Translated, it gives CASSPGTGGSPLHF. Full variable domain (missing parts from reference TRBV18 and TRBJ1-6): NAGVMQNPRHLVRRRGQEARLRCSPMKGHSHVYWYRQLPEEGLKFMVYLQKENIIDESGMPKERFSAEFPKEGPSILRIQQVVRGDSAAYFCASSPGTGGSPLHFGNGTRLTVT.

The chain joins TRBV11-3 to TRBJ2-1; the match to TRBD1 covers 9 bases. Looked up from germline, CDR1 is SGHNT and CDR2 is YENEEA. Trimming took 5 bases from V and 2 from J; bases not matched to a gene: 7. This CDR3 contains 16 residues. CDR3 amino acids: CASSPGGTGTYNEQFF. CDR3 nucleotide sequence: TGTGCCAGCAGCCCGGGTGGGACAGGGACCTACAATGAGCAGTTCTTC.

CDR3 DNA sequence: TGTGCCAGCAGCCGAGCGGGGGTGGAGACCCAGTACTTC. It translates to CASSRAGVETQYF. The chain employs TRBV11-3 and TRBJ2-5, with 8 nucleotides matching TRBD2. Germline assignment: CDR1 SGHNT and CDR2 YENEEA. The CDR3 has 13 residues. J gave up 5 bases and V 5 bases, and 4 bases lay outside the gene matches.

The chain couples TRBV3-1 (or the pseudogene TRBV3-2) to TRBJ1-2; 7 bases map to TRBD1. The CDR3 spans 15 residues. CDR1 LGHDT and CDR2 YNNKEL come from the germline V gene (reference sequence). The junction had 8 bases not matched to a gene; V was cut back by 2 bases and J by 5 bases. The CDR3 protein is CASSQTTGVAYGYTF. The CDR3 bases are TGTGCCAGCAGCCAAACCACAGGGGTTGCTTATGGCTACACCTTC.

The J gene is TRBJ1-6, the V gene TRBV7-2; D is ambiguous. Trimming removed 4 bases from V and 8 bases from J, with 9 bases in between. The CDR3 has 13 amino acids. Germline V gene lookup returns CDR1 SGHTA and CDR2 FQGNSA. CDR3 in DNA: TGTGCCAGCAGCTCCCTCAGGTATTCACCCCTCCACTTT. Amino acid sequence: CASSSLRYSPLHF.